The 9 T cell receptor beta chains reported below all come from one sample, sequenced in a study of monozygotic twins with inflammatory bowel disease. TCRdb reprocessed the 5' RACE reads, with one entry per CDR3 protein and no DNA. The sample holds approximately 200,000 distinct CDR3 sequences. Specimen: blood. Receptors were obtained from a human donor with ulcerative colitis or Crohn's disease, or a healthy co-twin of an affected twin (not recorded which).

CDR3 loop: CASSPRGLAGTGELFF. This sequence joins TRBV7-2 and TRBJ2-2; TCRdb designates TRBD2, a call that cannot be tested without DNA. Germline V CDR1 and CDR2: SGHTA, FQGNSA. The CDR3 contains 16 residues.

The chain combines TRBV3-1 with TRBJ1-5. In germline, CDR1 is LGHDT, CDR2 YNNKEL (reference sequence). The CDR3 is 15 amino acids. CDR3 protein: CASSQGVLSSQPQHF. Based on the CDR3 plus reference TRBV3-1 and TRBJ1-5, the full variable domain is DTAVSQTPKYLVTQMGNDKSIKCEQNLGHDTMYWYKQDSKKFLKIMFSYNNKELIINETVPNRFSPKSPDKAHLNLHINSLELGDSAVYFCASSQGVLSSQPQHFGDGTRLSIL.

V usage is TRBV12-3 or TRBV12-4 and J usage is TRBJ2-7; the D call from TCRdb, TRBD2, cannot be confirmed without DNA. This CDR3 is built from 14 residues. CDR3 residues: CASSHSVGGYEQYF.

J is TRBJ2-1 and V is TRBV7-9; the D call of TRBD2 rests on TCRdb alone, since no DNA is present to check it. The CDR3 spans 15 residues. Germline CDR1 is SEHNR and CDR2 is FQNEAQ (reference sequence). CDR3 residues: CASSLQTSGRGEQFF.

The chain couples TRBV6-8 to TRBJ2-7. The CDR3 length is 13 residues. Germline-derived CDR1 and CDR2 are MNHGY and SAAAGT. The CDR3 loop is CASPLVGDYEQYF.

The chain carries TRBV19 and TRBJ2-5; with no DNA, the TCRdb D assignment of TRBD1 cannot be verified. The V gene's germline CDR1 is LNHDA and CDR2 SQIVND (reference sequence). The CDR3 runs to 15 residues. The CDR3 spells CASRRGTTNQETQYF.

The V gene is TRBV25-1, the J gene TRBJ2-2; without DNA, the TCRdb call of TRBD1 cannot be checked. The CDR3 has 14 amino acids. The germline V gene has CDR1 MGHDK and CDR2 SYGVNS. CDR3 residues: CASSLTGSDGELFF.

The chain uses TRBV30 and TRBJ1-1; checking the TCRdb D call of TRBD1 is not possible without DNA. In germline, CDR1 is GTSNPN, CDR2 SVGIG (reference sequence). This CDR3 comprises 15 residues. CDR3: CAWGPGTGSNTEAFF.

V is TRBV6-2 or TRBV6-3 and J is TRBJ2-1. The CDR3 consists of 17 residues. CDR1 is MNHEY, CDR2 SVGEGT, per germline. Here the CDR3 reads CASSLSAGPIKPTEQFF.